The 27 T cell receptor beta chains in this list originate from one sample, sequenced in a study of blood T cell repertoires in COVID-19. The repertoire was sequenced with immunoSEQ multiplex PCR; TCRdb's copy has only in-frame clones and lacks some. The profile shows 44,000 or so clones, roughly 71% of them singletons. Source material: peripheral blood. The receptor source for this set is an elderly man with acute or convalescent COVID-19.

This clone appeared a single time. V gene TRBV10-3 combines with J gene TRBJ2-1; 7 bases agree with TRBD2. CDR1 ENHRY and CDR2 SYGVKD come from the germline V gene. The CDR3 has 16 residues. Trimming took 3 bases from V and 0 from J; bases not matched to a gene: 5. CDR3 residues: CAISDWAGDSYNEQFF. CDR3 in DNA: TGTGCCATCAGTGACTGGGCGGGAGACTCCTACAATGAGCAGTTCTTC.

This clone turned up a few times. The chain couples TRBV11-2 to TRBJ1-1, with a weak D call TRBD1 (5 bases). Germline V CDR1 and CDR2: SGHAT, FQNNGV. V lost 5 bases and J lost 6, with 10 bases in between. This CDR3 is 12 amino acids long. The CDR3 here is CASSREGSEAFF. In DNA, the CDR3 is TGTGCCAGCAGCCGGGAGGGGTCTGAAGCTTTCTTT.

The chain recombines TRBV28 with TRBJ1-4; 11 bases align to TRBD1. J was trimmed by 12 bases and V by 6 bases; bases with no gene match: 9. This CDR3 comprises 14 residues. CDR1 and CDR2 from the germline V gene are MDHEN and SYDVKM. Written as DNA, the CDR3 is TGTGCCAGCAGCCCCCGGGACAGGGGGGTGGAACTGTTTTTT. Translation: CASSPRDRGVELFF. Looking up the rest from reference TRBV28 and TRBJ1-4 gives the full variable domain: DVKVTQSSRYLVKRTGEKVFLECVQDMDHENMFWYRQDPGLGLRLIYFSYDVKMKEKGDIPEGYSVSREKKERFSLILESASTNQTSMYLCASSPRDRGVELFFGSGTQLSVL.

V usage is TRBV30 and J usage is TRBJ1-1; 7 nucleotides align to TRBD1. The CDR3 contains 14 residues. Per germline, CDR1 GTSNPN and CDR2 SVGIG (reference sequence). The V segment lost 1 base and the J segment 3 bases; nucleotides outside the gene matches: 5. The CDR3 reads CAWSAVQGHTEAFF. CDR3 nucleotide sequence: TGTGCCTGGAGTGCCGTACAGGGGCACACTGAAGCTTTCTTT.

The chain recombines TRBV19 with TRBJ2-1, with D perhaps matching TRBD1 (5 bases). Germline values: CDR1 LNHDA, CDR2 SQIVND (reference sequence). The CDR3 totals 15 residues. Trimming removed 3 bases from V and 5 bases from J, with 14 bases in between. Here the CDR3 reads CASSMGRVSNNEQFF. Written as DNA, the CDR3 is TGTGCCAGTAGTATGGGCAGGGTATCTAACAATGAGCAGTTCTTC.

The rearrangement uses TRBV3-1 (or the pseudogene TRBV3-2) and TRBJ2-6, with TRBD1 as a possible D gene (6 bases). The CDR3 sequence is 15 residues long. The ends were cut back, 1 base at V and 2 bases at J, with 6 bases in the middle. Germline lookup yields CDR1 LGHDT and CDR2 YNNKEL (reference sequence). The CDR3: CASSQAGAGANVLTF. In DNA form, the CDR3 reads TGTGCCAGCAGCCAAGCAGGGGCTGGGGCCAACGTCCTGACTTTC.

The chain carries TRBV7-2 and TRBJ1-1; TRBD1 might be the D (5 bases). The V and J ends lost 3 bases and 1 base respectively, with 9 bases between them. Germline lookup yields CDR1 SGHTA and CDR2 FQGNSA. This CDR3 contains 14 residues. As DNA, the CDR3 is TGTGCCAGCAGCTTCGGACACCAGAACACTGAAGCTTTCTTT. It translates to CASSFGHQNTEAFF.

V gene TRBV12-5 combines with J gene TRBJ1-3, with no clear D. The CDR3 runs to 14 residues. Germline CDR1 reads LGHNT; CDR2 reads FRNRAP. V was clipped by 2 bases and J by 1 base, with 6 bases between them. The chain's CDR3 is CASGLKASGNTIYF. The CDR3 coding sequence is TGTGCTAGTGGTTTGAAAGCGTCTGGAAACACCATATATTTT.

This chain joins TRBV13 and TRBJ2-3, with D tentatively TRBD2 (6 bases). V was clipped by 7 bases and J by 1 base, with 15 bases between them. The CDR3 spans 15 residues. In germline, CDR1 is PRHDT, CDR2 FYEKMQ (reference sequence). The CDR3: CASTHEGEGTDTQYF. CDR3 in DNA: TGTGCCAGCACCCACGAAGGGGAGGGCACAGATACGCAGTATTTT.

The chain joins TRBV6-4 to TRBJ2-2; D possibly corresponds to TRBD2 (5 bases). The ends were cut back, 7 bases at V and 7 bases at J, with 13 bases in the middle. The CDR3 covers 13 residues. CDR1 and CDR2 from the germline V gene are MRHNA and SNTAGT. The chain's CDR3 is CASTVTSGGELFF. In nucleotides, the CDR3 is TGTGCCAGCACTGTCACTAGTGGCGGGGAGCTGTTTTTT.

This rearrangement joins TRBV6-1 to TRBJ2-7; D gene ambiguous. CDR3 length: 15 amino acids. With 0 bases removed from V and 0 bases from J, the gap between germline ends came to 9 bases. Germline V gene sequence: CDR1 MNHNS, CDR2 SASEGT. In DNA, the CDR3 is TGTGCCAGCAGTGAAGCCCTCTGGAGCTCCTACGAGCAGTACTTC. Translation gives CASSEALWSSYEQYF.

The chain carries TRBV7-3 and TRBJ2-1, with 9 bases identical to TRBD2. The trim removed 2 bases at V and 7 bases at J, leaving 0 bases unmatched. This CDR3 has 13 amino acids. Germline V gene sequence: CDR1 SGHTA, CDR2 FQGTGA. The CDR3 nucleotides read TGTGCCAGCAGCTTACTAGCGGGGAATGAGCAGTTCTTC. It is translated as CASSLLAGNEQFF.

The V call is TRBV28, the J call TRBJ2-2; 9 bases match TRBD1. CDR3 length: 17 amino acids. The trim removed 6 bases at V and 7 bases at J, leaving 15 bases unmatched. Germline V gives CDR1 MDHEN, CDR2 SYDVKM. CDR3 DNA sequence: TGTGCCAGCAGCCCAGAGTGGGGGACAGGGTATGACGGGGAGCTGTTTTTT. It codes for CASSPEWGTGYDGELFF.

This clone was seen only a few times. This chain connects TRBV4-3 to TRBJ1-4; D gene unclear. Germline CDR1 LGHNA, CDR2 YSLEER. Trimming shortened V by 0 bases and J by 10 bases, and 15 bases separated the two germline ends. CDR3 length: 15 residues. CDR3 DNA sequence: TGCGCCAGCAGCCAAGATCACGGCAGCGGCTCAAAACTGTTTTTT. Protein product: CASSQDHGSGSKLFF.

As to this clone: Other nucleotide sequences from this sample produce the same CDR3. This chain joins TRBV5-4 and TRBJ1-5, with D unclear. This CDR3 spans 14 amino acids. The V gene's germline CDR1 is SGHNT and CDR2 YYREEE (reference sequence). V shed 4 bases and J shed 4 bases, with 12 bases lying between them. The CDR3 region has the DNA TGTGCCAGCAGCCGTGGAGGTGGGAATCAGCCCCAGCATTTT. This gives the protein CASSRGGGNQPQHF. The complete variable domain, with remaining parts taken from reference TRBV5-4 and TRBJ1-5, reads ETGVTQSPTHLIKTRGQQVTLRCSSQSGHNTVSWYQQALGQGPQFIFQYYREEENGRGNFPPRFSGLQFPNYSSELNVNALELDDSALYLCASSRGGGNQPQHFGDGTRLSIL.

The chain uses TRBV28 and TRBJ2-1; tentative D call: TRBD1 (7 bases). Germline V CDR1 and CDR2: MDHEN, SYDVKM. V lost 5 bases and J lost 4, with 15 bases in between. The CDR3 runs to 15 residues. The CDR3 is CASSGGRDSYNEQFF. DNA of the CDR3: TGTGCCAGCAGTGGCGGGCGGGACAGTTACAATGAGCAGTTCTTC.

This clone has only one observation. The chain employs TRBV3-1 (or the pseudogene TRBV3-2) and TRBJ2-3, with D possibly being TRBD2 (7 bases). Germline CDR1 is LGHDT and CDR2 is YNNKEL (reference sequence). With 2 bases removed from V and 5 bases from J, the gap between germline ends came to 17 bases. The CDR3 length is 16 residues. The CDR3 loop reads CASSQNTGGLGDTQYF. The CDR3 region has the DNA TGTGCCAGCAGCCAAAACACGGGGGGCCTGGGAGATACGCAGTATTTT.

In this sample, this clone turned up a few times. Here the CDR3 reads CASSRKLAGVETQYF. CDR3 in DNA: TGTGCCAGCAGCCGAAAACTAGCGGGGGTTGAGACCCAGTACTTC. The chain employs TRBV3-1 (or the pseudogene TRBV3-2) and TRBJ2-5, with 11 bases matching TRBD2. This CDR3 region has 15 residues. In germline, CDR1 is LGHDT, CDR2 YNNKEL (reference sequence). With 4 bases clipped from V and 5 bases from J, the junction kept 6 bases outside the gene matches.

V and J are TRBV5-1 and TRBJ1-5; D not certain. CDR3 size: 14 residues. V was clipped by 4 bases and J by 5 bases, with 13 bases between them. Germline CDR1 reads SGHRS; CDR2 reads YFSETQ. This chain's CDR3 is CASSPDGGHQPQHF. CDR3 DNA: TGCGCCAGCAGCCCCGACGGAGGGCATCAGCCCCAGCATTTT.

Of note for this clone: An end of the junction differs from the germline gene, which may be a read error. The chain joins TRBV7-8 to TRBJ2-7, with 11 bases lining up with TRBD2. The CDR3 is made up of 18 amino acids. Germline V gene lookup returns CDR1 SGHVS and CDR2 FQNEAQ. The CDR3 loop is CASSLAALAGGPSHEQYF. Here the CDR3 DNA reads TGTGCCAGCAGCTTAGCCGCGCTAGCGGGAGGACCCTCCCACGAGCAGTACTTC.

This clone was seen a single time. The J gene is TRBJ1-2, the V gene TRBV5-8; D might be TRBD1 (6 bases). The V and J ends lost 2 bases and 6 bases respectively, with 17 bases between them. Germline lookup yields CDR1 SGHTS and CDR2 YDEGEE. The CDR3 length is 15 residues. CDR3 sequence: CASSFGQPTSDGYTF. CDR3 coding DNA: TGTGCCAGCAGCTTTGGACAGCCTACTAGCGATGGCTACACCTTC. The whole variable domain, filled in from reference TRBV5-8 and TRBJ1-2, reads EAGVTQSPTHLIKTRGQQATLRCSPISGHTSVYWYQQALGLGLQFLLWYDEGEERNRGNFPPRFSGRQFPNYSSELNVNALELEDSALYLCASSFGQPTSDGYTFGSGTRLTVV.

This chain uses TRBV5-6 with TRBJ2-1, with D perhaps TRBD2 (5 bases). The CDR3 contains 13 residues. V was trimmed by 4 bases and J by 9 bases, leaving 14 bases between them. Germline CDR1 is SGHDT and CDR2 is YYEEEE. DNA of the CDR3: TGTGCCAGCAGCCCCCGGGGTGGGAGTGAGCAGTTCTTC. It translates to CASSPRGGSEQFF.

The chain uses TRBV6-2 or TRBV6-3 and TRBJ1-2; TRBD1 aligns across 9 bases. This CDR3 region has 16 residues. V lost 4 bases, J lost 0 bases, and 6 bases stayed unmatched. Germline V lookup: CDR1 MNHEY, CDR2 SVGEGT. The CDR3 DNA reads TGTGCCAGCAGTTCCAGACAGGGGGTATCTAACTATGGCTACACCTTC. It yields the protein CASSSRQGVSNYGYTF.

CDR3 region: CARRISRGGNYGYTF. In DNA form, the CDR3 reads TGTGCCAGAAGGATATCGCGGGGGGGAAACTATGGCTACACCTTC. The rearrangement links TRBV7-5 to TRBJ1-2. TRBV7-5 is reported as a pseudogene. CDR3 length equals 15 residues.

V gene TRBV14 combines with J gene TRBJ1-2; TRBD1 agrees at 7 bases. Germline trimming cut 4 bases from V and 4 bases from J; bases unmatched to any gene: 12. Looked up from germline, CDR1 is SGHDN and CDR2 is FVKESK. The CDR3 sequence is 16 residues long. This chain's CDR3 is CASSPTDGDRSYGYTF. The CDR3 DNA is TGTGCCAGCAGCCCGACCGACGGGGACAGAAGCTATGGCTACACCTTC.

The V and J genes are TRBV7-3 and TRBJ1-1, with D maybe TRBD1 (6 bases). V lost 6 bases and J 1 base, leaving 24 bases between the germline ends. The CDR3 loop spans 18 amino acids. Germline CDR1 is SGHTA and CDR2 is FQGTGA. This chain's CDR3 is CASSSYIRGTSWNTEAFF. The CDR3 DNA sequence: TGTGCCAGCAGTTCATATATCAGGGGAACCTCATGGAACACTGAAGCTTTCTTT.

The J gene is TRBJ1-2, the V gene TRBV27, with D perhaps matching TRBD1 (5 bases). The CDR3 extends over 13 amino acids. CDR1 is MNHEY and CDR2 is SMNVEV in the germline V gene (reference sequence). The V and J ends lost 10 bases and 3 bases respectively, with 15 bases between them. DNA for the CDR3: TGTGCCACCTCCCCCGGGGGATACTATGGCTACACCTTC. Its translation: CATSPGGYYGYTF.